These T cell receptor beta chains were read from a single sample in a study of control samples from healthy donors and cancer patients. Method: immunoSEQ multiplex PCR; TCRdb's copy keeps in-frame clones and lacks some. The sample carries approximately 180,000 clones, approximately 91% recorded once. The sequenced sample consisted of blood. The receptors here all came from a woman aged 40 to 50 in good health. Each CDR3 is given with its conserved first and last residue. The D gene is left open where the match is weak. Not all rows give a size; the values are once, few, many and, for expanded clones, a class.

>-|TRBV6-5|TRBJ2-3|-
CASSYQGVTDTQYF
TGTGCCAGCAGTTACCAAGGGGTTACAGATACGCAGTATTTT
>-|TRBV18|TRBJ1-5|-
CASSAVNSNQPQHF
TGTGCCAGCTCAGCAGTGAATAGCAATCAGCCCCAGCATTTT
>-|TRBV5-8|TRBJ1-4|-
CASSSDGIQATNEKLFF
TGTGCCAGCAGCTCCGACGGAATTCAGGCAACTAATGAAAAACTGTTTTTT
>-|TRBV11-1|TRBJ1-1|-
CASSPRIGLVTEAFF
TGTGCCAGCAGCCCCAGGATAGGGCTGGTCACTGAAGCTTTCTTT
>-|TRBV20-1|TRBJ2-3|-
CLPPTDTQYF
TGCCTTCCCCCTACAGATACGCAGTATTTT
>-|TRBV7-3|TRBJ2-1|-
CASSLQGGNEQFF
TGTGCCAGCAGCTTACAGGGGGGAAATGAGCAGTTCTTC
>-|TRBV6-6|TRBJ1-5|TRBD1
CASSLTGDNQPQHF
TGTGCCAGCAGCCTGACAGGGGATAATCAGCCCCAGCATTTT
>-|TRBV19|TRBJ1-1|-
CASSEQGGSTEAFF
TGTGCCAGTAGTGAACAGGGTGGGTCGACTGAAGCTTTCTTT
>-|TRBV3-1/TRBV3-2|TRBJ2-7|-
CASSQAPWLATDYEQYF
TGTGCCAGCAGCCAAGCACCCTGGCTAGCAACGGACTACGAGCAGTACTTC
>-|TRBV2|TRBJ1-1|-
CASSGLNQGREAFF
TGTGCCAGCAGTGGCCTTAATCAGGGGAGGGAAGCTTTCTTT
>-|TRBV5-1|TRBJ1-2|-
CARILAVYGYTF
TGCGCCCGAATATTGGCGGTCTATGGCTACACCTTC
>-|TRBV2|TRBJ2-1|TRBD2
CASRVTSGEPSYNEQFF
TGTGCCAGCAGGGTTACTAGCGGGGAGCCTTCCTACAATGAGCAGTTCTTC
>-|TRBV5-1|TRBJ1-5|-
CASSPVGGGNQPQHF
TGCGCCAGCAGCCCCGTCGGGGGGGGTAATCAGCCCCAGCATTTT
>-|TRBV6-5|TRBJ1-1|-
CASSYRGGPFEAFF
TGTGCCAGCAGTTACCGGGGGGGGCCGTTTGAAGCTTTCTTT
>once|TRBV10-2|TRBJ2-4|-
CASSEVPPLDIQYF
TGCGCCAGCAGTGAGGTCCCCCCCTTGGACATTCAGTACTTC
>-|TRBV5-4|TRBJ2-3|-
CASSFRPWTDTQYF
TGTGCCAGCAGCTTCAGGCCTTGGACAGATACGCAGTATTTT
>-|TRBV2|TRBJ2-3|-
CASSEGGFGTDTQYF
TGTGCCAGCAGTGAAGGGGGCTTTGGCACAGATACGCAGTATTTT
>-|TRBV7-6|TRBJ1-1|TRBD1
CASSLSGGSGTEAFF
TGTGCCAGCAGCTTATCAGGGGGCTCGGGCACTGAAGCTTTCTTT
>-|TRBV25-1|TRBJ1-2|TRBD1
CASSEFGTGLNGYTF
TGTGCCAGCAGTGAATTTGGGACAGGCTTAAATGGCTACACCTTC
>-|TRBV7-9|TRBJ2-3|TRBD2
CASSPGLAKADTQYF
TGTGCCAGCAGCCCGGGACTAGCTAAGGCAGATACGCAGTATTTT
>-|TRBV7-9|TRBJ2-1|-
CASSIHEAYNEQFF
TGTGCCAGCAGCATACATGAAGCCTACAATGAGCAGTTCTTC
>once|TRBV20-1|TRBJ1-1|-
CSASREPEAFF
TGCAGTGCTAGCCGGGAGCCTGAAGCTTTCTTT